The present T cell receptor (beta chain) was sequenced within a study of T cell responses to AZD1222 COVID-19 vaccine. Whole-study results and caveats: Most donors were white British, females outnumbered males, and clonal diversity was possibly underestimated.

Here immunoSEQ multiplex PCR was the method, and the copy in TCRdb shows in-frame clones only, minus some. Of about 150,000 clones in the sample, about 85% were seen once. A word on this clone: Antigen specificity is unknown.

Germline lookup yields CDR1 SGHTA and CDR2 FQGNSA. With 5 bases removed from V and 1 base from J, the gap between germline ends came to 14 bases. The CDR3 has 15 residues. The clonotype originates from an adult in good health. The chain uses TRBV7-2 and TRBJ1-1; D not resolved. The sequenced sample was peripheral blood, obtained on day 0 of AZD1222 vaccination. The chain's CDR3 is CASSPRTRENTEAFF. CDR3 coding DNA: TGTGCCAGCAGCCCCCGTACGCGGGAGAACACTGAAGCTTTCTTT.